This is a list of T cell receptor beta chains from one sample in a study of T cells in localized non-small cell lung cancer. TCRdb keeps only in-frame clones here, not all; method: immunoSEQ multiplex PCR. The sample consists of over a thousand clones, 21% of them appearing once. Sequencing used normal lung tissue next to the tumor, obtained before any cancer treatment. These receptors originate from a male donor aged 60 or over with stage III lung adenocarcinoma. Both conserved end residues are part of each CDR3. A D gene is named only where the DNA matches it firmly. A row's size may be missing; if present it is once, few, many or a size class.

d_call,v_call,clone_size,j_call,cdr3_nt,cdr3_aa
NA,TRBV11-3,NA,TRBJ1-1,TGTGCCAGCAGCGCAGAGACCGGACGTGACACTGAAGCTTTCTTT,CASSAETGRDTEAFF
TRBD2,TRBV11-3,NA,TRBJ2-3,TGTGCCAGCAGCTTAGGGAAACTAGCGGGGGGGTTCATTGGAGATACGCAGTATTTT,CASSLGKLAGGFIGDTQYF
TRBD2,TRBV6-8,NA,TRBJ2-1,TGTGCCAGCAGTTATAGCGGGGGGGCCTACAATGAGCAGTTCTTC,CASSYSGGAYNEQFF
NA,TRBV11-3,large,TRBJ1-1,TGTGCCAGCAGACTAGGGACCGTGAACACTGAAGCTTTCTTT,CASRLGTVNTEAFF
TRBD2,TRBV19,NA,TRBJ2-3,TGTGCCAGTGAGAGCGGGGCCGGGGGGGATACGCAGTATTTT,CASESGAGGDTQYF
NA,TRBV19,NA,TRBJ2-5,TGTGCCAGTAGTATAACTTTCCAAGAGACCCAGTACTTC,CASSITFQETQYF
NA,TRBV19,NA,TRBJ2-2,TGTGCCAGTAGTATAGACAGGAACACCGGGGAGCTGTTTTTT,CASSIDRNTGELFF
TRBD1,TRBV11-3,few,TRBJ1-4,TGTGCCAGCAGCGCCCCTAGACAGGGTACCGGTGAAAAACTGTTTTTT,CASSAPRQGTGEKLFF
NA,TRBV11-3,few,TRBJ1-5,TGTGCCAGCAGCCACCGATCTGGTGGCAATCAGCCCCAGCATTTT,CASSHRSGGNQPQHF
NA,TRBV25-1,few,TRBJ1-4,TGTGCCAGCAGTGAATATACGACTAACCGGCGGGAAAAACTGTTTTTT,CASSEYTTNRREKLFF
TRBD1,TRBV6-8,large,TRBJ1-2,TGTGCCAGCAGAACACAGGGGGAAAACCATGGCTACACCTTC,CASRTQGENHGYTF
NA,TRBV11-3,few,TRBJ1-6,TGTGCCAGCAGCTTATCCGCGTCTAATTCACCCCTCCACTTT,CASSLSASNSPLHF
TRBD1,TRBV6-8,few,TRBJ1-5,TGTGCCAGCAGTCCGGACCAGGGGGGGCGCAATCAGCCCCAGCATTTT,CASSPDQGGRNQPQHF
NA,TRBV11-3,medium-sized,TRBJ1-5,TGTGCCAGCAGCCCCATCAGTGGGAGCACTCAGCCCCAGCATTTT,CASSPISGSTQPQHF
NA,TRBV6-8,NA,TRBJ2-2,TGTGCCATCAGTGGAAAGGCAGGCTCAACGAACACCGGGGAGCTGTTTTTT,CAISGKAGSTNTGELFF
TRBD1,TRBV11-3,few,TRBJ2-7,TGTGCCAGCAGCTTAGGCCCCGGGACAGGGAGCTACGAGCAGTACTTC,CASSLGPGTGSYEQYF
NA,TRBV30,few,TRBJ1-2,TGTGCCTGGAGTCAAGACATAAACTATGGCTACACCTTC,CAWSQDINYGYTF
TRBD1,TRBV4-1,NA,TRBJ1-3,TGCGCCAGCAGCCGGGACAGGGCCTCTGGAAACACCATATATTTT,CASSRDRASGNTIYF
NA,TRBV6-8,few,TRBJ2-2,TGTGCCATCAGTGGCCGGGGGCCGACGAACACCGGGGAGCTGTTTTTT,CAISGRGPTNTGELFF
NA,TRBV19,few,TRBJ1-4,TGTGCCAGTAGCCATCGGCTCGCGGGGAATGAAAAACTGTTTTTT,CASSHRLAGNEKLFF
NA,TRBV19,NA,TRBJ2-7,TGTGCCAGTAGTAGGGGGGCGGCCCTCGAGCAGTACTTC,CASSRGAALEQYF
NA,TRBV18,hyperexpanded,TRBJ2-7,TGTGCCAGCTCTCCCGGATCCTACGAGCAGTACTTC,CASSPGSYEQYF
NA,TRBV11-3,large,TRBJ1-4,TGTGCCAGCAGCGCCCAGGTGGCCAAGGAAAAACTGTTTTTT,CASSAQVAKEKLFF
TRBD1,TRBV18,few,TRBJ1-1,TGTGCCAGCTCACCGGGACAGGGTTACACTGAAGCTTTCTTT,CASSPGQGYTEAFF
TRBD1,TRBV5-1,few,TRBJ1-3,TGCGCCAGCAGCTTCCAGCCGACAGGGGGTGCTGGAAACACCATATATTTT,CASSFQPTGGAGNTIYF
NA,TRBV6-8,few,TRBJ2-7,TGTGCCAGCACGACAATCGGGACACACTACGAGCAGTACTTC,CASTTIGTHYEQYF
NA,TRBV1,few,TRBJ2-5,TGCGCCAGCAGCCATCCGGGACTAGCGGGGGGGCCCGGCCAAGAGACCCAGTACTTC,CASSHPGLAGGPGQETQYF
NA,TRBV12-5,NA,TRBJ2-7,TGTGCTAGTGGTTTGGTACCTCTGCTGGAGGACAGAGCCTACGAGCAGTACTTC,CASGLVPLLEDRAYEQYF
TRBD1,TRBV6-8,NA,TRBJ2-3,TGTGCCAGCAGGGGGACAGGGACGGGTCGCACAGATACGCAGTATTTT,CASRGTGTGRTDTQYF
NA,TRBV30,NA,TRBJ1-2,TGTGCCTGGGTCCCGGGCAGAGGCTATGGCTACACCTTC,CAWVPGRGYGYTF
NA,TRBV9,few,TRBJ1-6,TGTGCCAGCAGTGACCTGTCGGGACCTAATTCACCCCTCCACTTT,CASSDLSGPNSPLHF
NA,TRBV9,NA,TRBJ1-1,TGTGCCAGCAGTGAGGTCCCGGCGGGGGGGACTGAAGCTTTCTTT,CASSEVPAGGTEAFF
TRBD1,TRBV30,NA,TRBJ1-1,TGTGCCTGGAATCTTCAGGGGGCAACTGAAGCTTTCTTT,CAWNLQGATEAFF
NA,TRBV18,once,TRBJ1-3,TGTGCCAGCTCACCACAGCCAGGGCACCCTGGAAACACCATATATTTT,CASSPQPGHPGNTIYF
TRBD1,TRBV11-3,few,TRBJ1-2,TGTGCCAGCAGCCCGGACAGGGGGGCGCCTGGCTACACCTTC,CASSPDRGAPGYTF
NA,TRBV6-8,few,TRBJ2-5,TGTGCCAGCAGTTTATCCGCTTGGGGGGAGACCCAGTACTTC,CASSLSAWGETQYF
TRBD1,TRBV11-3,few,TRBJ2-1,TGTGCCAGCAGCTTGAATGAGGGGGCGGTTGAGCAGTTCTTC,CASSLNEGAVEQFF
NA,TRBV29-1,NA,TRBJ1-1,TGCAGCGTTGAAGTCGGGGCGGGTTATGCTTTCTTT,CSVEVGAGYAFF
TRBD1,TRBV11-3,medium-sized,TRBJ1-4,TGTGCCAGCAGCTACCAGACAGGGGATTTGCAAAAACTGTTTTTT,CASSYQTGDLQKLFF
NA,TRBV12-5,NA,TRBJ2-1,TGTGCTAGTGTCCCACCCAACACGGGTGAGCAGTTCTTC,CASVPPNTGEQFF
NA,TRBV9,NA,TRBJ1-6,TGTGCCAGCGGTGAGGCGGTCTTGAATTCACCCCTCCACTTT,CASGEAVLNSPLHF
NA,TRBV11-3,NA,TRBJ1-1,TGTGCCAGCAGCCAAGGTTCGTGGGACGACAGATCGAACACTGAAGCTTTCTTT,CASSQGSWDDRSNTEAFF
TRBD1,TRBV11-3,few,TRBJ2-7,TGTGCCAGCAGCCCGAACCGCGGACAGGCATCCTACGAGCAGTACTTC,CASSPNRGQASYEQYF
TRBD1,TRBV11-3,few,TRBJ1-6,TGTGCCAGCAGCTTGTGGGACAGCAATAATTCACCCCTCCACTTT,CASSLWDSNNSPLHF
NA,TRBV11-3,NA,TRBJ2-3,TGTGCCAGCAGCTTAGAAGGACTGCCCGCAGATACGCAGTATTTT,CASSLEGLPADTQYF
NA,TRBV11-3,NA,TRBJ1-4,TGTGCCAGCAGCGGGGGTACAGGACCCGAAAAACTGTTTTTT,CASSGGTGPEKLFF